These T cell receptor beta chains were read from a single sample in a study of radiation and T cells in renal cell carcinoma. Repertoires were generated with immunoSEQ multiplex PCR, while TCRdb's copy carries only in-frame clones and drops some. The sample has roughly 49,000 clones, 80% seen once. This sample comprised blood, obtained from a patient whose treatment included radiotherapy and nephrectomy. These receptor sequences come from a woman aged 65 to 85 with renal cell carcinoma. Both conserved end residues are trimmed from each CDR3.

J | V | CDR3
TRBJ1-3 | TRBV5-6 | ASSLRANSGNTIY
TRBJ2-5 | TRBV2 | ASSEQGAQETQY
TRBJ1-5 | TRBV7-9 | ASSLGDLSVWPQH
TRBJ2-6 | TRBV15 | ATSRGSRGLGANVLT
TRBJ2-1 | TRBV19 | ASSTSGYYNEQF
TRBJ1-5 | TRBV30 | AWSAGGFQPQH
TRBJ1-3 | TRBV6-5 | ASNPTGGNTIY
TRBJ2-2 | TRBV5-6 | ASSPRGYGELF
TRBJ1-1 | TRBV5-6 | ASSLGQYTEAF
TRBJ2-3 | TRBV2 | ASSGGLAGATDTQY
TRBJ2-4 | TRBV5-1 | ASSLAPGFENIQY
TRBJ1-5 | TRBV28 | ASRGAGFMAQH
TRBJ1-1 | TRBV6-1 | ASSDYRGNTEAF
TRBJ1-4 | TRBV5-1 | ASSSQEGNEKLF
TRBJ1-6 | TRBV5-4 | ASTPDYRVGNSPLH
TRBJ2-5 | TRBV13 | ASSLRQGAWETQY
TRBJ1-3 | TRBV6-1 | ASSEPTGGLGNTIY
TRBJ2-1 | TRBV7-5 | VRSLVRVCYYNEQF
TRBJ2-5 | TRBV7-6 | ASSSSPWKTQY
TRBJ1-5 | TRBV10-3 | AISEVRDDNQPQH
TRBJ2-1 | TRBV27 | ASRPTLAGGNYNEQF
TRBJ2-2 | TRBV9 | ASSEGGQLTGELF
TRBJ1-6 | TRBV6-6 | ASSTLGTHGGSPLH
TRBJ1-4 | TRBV14 | ASSPRQGREKLF
TRBJ2-3 | TRBV7-6 | ASSPRTGNTDTQY